This T cell receptor beta chain was sequenced during a study of shared clonotypes between healthy human individuals. Study background: Those who served as donors were two women and three men between the ages of 18 and 49.

CDR1 MNHEY and CDR2 SMNVEV come from the germline V gene (reference sequence). The CDR3 loop spans 16 amino acids. Between the trimmed V and J ends, which lost 6 bases and 2 bases, there was a span of 20 bases. Nashville, Tennessee was home to all donors, who were Caucasian adults. This table comes from immunoSEQ multiplex PCR, and its TCRdb copy is limited to in-frame clones, with some not included. The profile shows approximately 2.5 million clones, approximately 93% of them singletons. The V gene is TRBV27, the J gene TRBJ2-7; D not resolved. The sequence was collected from a man aged 18-30 years in good health. Some clones in this sample may be carry-over from other donors' samples. The sequenced sample was naive CD4+ T cells from PBMCs. Sample subset: CD45RA+ positively selected. The CDR3 sequence: CASSKGWADLTYEQYF. The CDR3 coding sequence is TGTGCCAGCAGCAAAGGGTGGGCGGATTTAACCTACGAGCAGTACTTC.